The clone carrying this TCR beta chain was seen a single time. These data originate in a study of human T cells and chemical hapten exposure. TCRdb used MiXCR to reprocess the RACE reads, holding one entry per CDR3 protein. The repertoire holds just over 350,000 distinct CDR3 sequences, with roughly 6.3% as singletons. CDR1 and CDR2 (germline): MNHEY, SVGEGT. The CDR3 spans 12 residues. Trimming stripped 11 bases from V and 2 bases from J, with 12 bases between. Sample time point: patch test 2, 6 weeks after DPC sensitization. As to treatment: therapeutic diphenylcyclopropenone sensitization with weekly scalp DPC.

The chain combines TRBV6-2 or TRBV6-3 with TRBJ1-1; D is unclear. The sequence was collected from a woman between 18 and 29 years old with alopecia areata. Some clones in this sample may be carry-over from other donors' samples. The sequenced sample was whole blood, obtained in connection with sensitization to the hapten diphenylcyclopropenone (DPC). The CDR3 here is CARTRRNTEAFF. The CDR3 bases are TGTGCCCGCACCCGAAGAAACACTGAAGCTTTCTTT.